These 2 T cell receptor beta chains were sequenced from one sample in a study of CD8 T cells in ankylosing spondylitis. A single record per CDR3 protein comes from TCRdb applying MiXCR to the 5' RACE reads. The profile shows some 270,000 distinct CDR3 sequences, approximately 30% of them singletons. Sequencing was performed on blood, either unsorted or a sorted T cell fraction (not recorded which). All receptors come from a male donor with ankylosing spondylitis or in good health (not recorded which).

The chain employs TRBV4-2 and TRBJ2-1, with D perhaps TRBD2 (7 bases). Germline lookup yields CDR1 LGHNA and CDR2 YNFKEQ. V dropped 0 bases and J dropped 2 bases, with 11 bases sitting between them. The CDR3 covers 16 residues. This chain's CDR3 is CASSQEGGGTYNEQFF. DNA for the CDR3: TGTGCCAGCAGCCAAGAGGGCGGGGGCACCTACAATGAGCAGTTCTTC.

This clonotype has ten or more counts. The V and J genes are TRBV6-5 and TRBJ2-1; D gene uncertain. V lost 5 bases to trimming and J lost 4 bases, with 3 bases between them. CDR3 size: 11 residues. From germline, CDR1 is MNHEY and CDR2 SVGAGI. The CDR3 protein is CASSQYNEQFF. The CDR3 bases are TGTGCCAGCAGTCAGTACAATGAGCAGTTCTTC.